This T cell receptor beta chain was captured by sequencing in a study of blood T cells in healthy people across ages. Study results and caveats: Higher diversity and more naive CD4+ cells were features of long-lived donors, compared to aged donors.

Next came a second PCR, run for about 7 to 12 cycles, which used a sample-barcoded 5' primer along with a J-beta primer mix. TCRdb redid the calling of the 5' RACE reads with MiXCR, one entry per CDR3 protein. The sample consists of about 1.5 million distinct CDR3 sequences, less than 45% of them appearing once. On this clonotype itself: Antigen specificity is unknown.

Peripheral blood from each donor was collected in a volume of 9.5 to 10 milliliters. V shed 1 base and J 4 bases; nucleotides not matched to a gene: 7. The CDR3 covers 15 residues. Germline V gene sequence: CDR1 SGHTA, CDR2 FQGNSA. The V and J genes are TRBV7-2 and TRBJ2-7; TRBD2 matches 7 bases. This sequence originates from a young woman in good health. Sample: blood. The CDR3 region has the DNA TGTGCCAGCAGCTTAGACGGCGGGAGAAGGTACGAGCAGTACTTC. It yields the protein CASSLDGGRRYEQYF.